The rows below give T cell receptor beta chains drawn from one sample of a study of early T cells in non-severe SARS-CoV-2 infection. One entry per CDR3 protein, called by TCRdb with MiXCR from the 5' RACE reads. The table lists 95,000 to 120,000 distinct CDR3 sequences, 9.5% to 13% of them singletons, with 3% to 3.5% in the top ten. The material sequenced was whole blood. The receptors were sampled from an adult who was a healthcare worker with PCR-confirmed SARS-CoV-2 infection or an uninfected control (not recorded which). CDR3s include the opening cysteine and the closing phenylalanine or tryptophan. The D gene is left open where the match is weak. The size of a clone is reported for some rows only, either as once, few or many, or as a class for expanded clones.

clone_size j_call d_call v_call cdr3_nt cdr3_aa
NA TRBJ2-1 TRBD1 TRBV6-5 TGTGCCAGCAGTTCTCCGGGACAGGGTGTAAAAGGGCAGTTCTTC CASSSPGQGVKGQFF
many TRBJ2-1 TRBD2 TRBV20-1 TGCAGTGCTAGGAGCGGGAGTAACGATGAGCAGTTCTTC CSARSGSNDEQFF
many TRBJ1-3 TRBD1 TRBV6-6 TGTGCCAGCGTCGGACGGGACAGGGCTGGAAACACCATATATTTT CASVGRDRAGNTIYF
many TRBJ2-1 TRBD2 TRBV11-2 TGTGCCAGCAGCTTAGGTGGCGGGAGGGCAAATGAGCAGTTCTTC CASSLGGGRANEQFF
many TRBJ2-3 TRBD2 TRBV7-9 TGTGCCAGCAGCGCCCGAGCTCTAGCGGGAGCAGATACGCAGTATTTT CASSARALAGADTQYF
NA TRBJ2-3 NA TRBV10-2 TGCGCCAGCAGTAGTTTCACAGATACGCAGTATTTT CASSSFTDTQYF
few TRBJ1-6 NA TRBV6-5 TGTGCCACCGCTTCCCCGAGGGTTTCACCCCTCCACTTT CATASPRVSPLHF
many TRBJ2-2 NA TRBV7-9 TGTGCCAGCAGCCCCCCCCTCAGGGGGGAGAACACCGGGGAGCTGTTTTTT CASSPPLRGENTGELFF
few TRBJ2-5 TRBD1 TRBV4-2 TGTGCCAGCAGCCAAGGCAATTTTCGGGCAGGGGGAAACCAAGAGACCCAGTACTTC CASSQGNFRAGGNQETQYF
NA TRBJ1-5 NA TRBV28 TGTGCCAGCAGTTGGACGGGGATGAATCAGCCCCAGCATTTT CASSWTGMNQPQHF
few TRBJ2-6 TRBD2 TRBV29-1 TGCAGCGTTGAAAAGACTAGCGGGGGAACATATGGGGCCAACGTCCTGACTTTC CSVEKTSGGTYGANVLTF
few TRBJ2-1 TRBD2 TRBV10-3 TGTGCCATCAGTGGTTCGACTAGCGGGGGAGACAATGAGCAGTTCTTC CAISGSTSGGDNEQFF
few TRBJ2-3 NA TRBV24-1 TGTGCCACCAGTGTCGCGGGCCTCGGCGGCGATACGCAGTATTTT CATSVAGLGGDTQYF
many TRBJ1-2 NA TRBV12-3/TRBV12-4 TGTGCCAGCAGTTTAATACAGAACTATGGCTACACCTTC CASSLIQNYGYTF
few TRBJ2-2 TRBD2 TRBV7-3 TGTGCCAGCAGCCCAATACCCTTAGCGGGGACCTCGAACACCGGGGAGCTGTTTTTT CASSPIPLAGTSNTGELFF
few TRBJ1-2 TRBD1 TRBV5-1 TGCGCCAGCAGCCTGGACAGGGATAACTATGGCTACACCTTC CASSLDRDNYGYTF
few TRBJ1-2 NA TRBV29-1 TGCAGCGTTGAAGATTGGGCAGCTTTCTATGGCTACACCTTC CSVEDWAAFYGYTF